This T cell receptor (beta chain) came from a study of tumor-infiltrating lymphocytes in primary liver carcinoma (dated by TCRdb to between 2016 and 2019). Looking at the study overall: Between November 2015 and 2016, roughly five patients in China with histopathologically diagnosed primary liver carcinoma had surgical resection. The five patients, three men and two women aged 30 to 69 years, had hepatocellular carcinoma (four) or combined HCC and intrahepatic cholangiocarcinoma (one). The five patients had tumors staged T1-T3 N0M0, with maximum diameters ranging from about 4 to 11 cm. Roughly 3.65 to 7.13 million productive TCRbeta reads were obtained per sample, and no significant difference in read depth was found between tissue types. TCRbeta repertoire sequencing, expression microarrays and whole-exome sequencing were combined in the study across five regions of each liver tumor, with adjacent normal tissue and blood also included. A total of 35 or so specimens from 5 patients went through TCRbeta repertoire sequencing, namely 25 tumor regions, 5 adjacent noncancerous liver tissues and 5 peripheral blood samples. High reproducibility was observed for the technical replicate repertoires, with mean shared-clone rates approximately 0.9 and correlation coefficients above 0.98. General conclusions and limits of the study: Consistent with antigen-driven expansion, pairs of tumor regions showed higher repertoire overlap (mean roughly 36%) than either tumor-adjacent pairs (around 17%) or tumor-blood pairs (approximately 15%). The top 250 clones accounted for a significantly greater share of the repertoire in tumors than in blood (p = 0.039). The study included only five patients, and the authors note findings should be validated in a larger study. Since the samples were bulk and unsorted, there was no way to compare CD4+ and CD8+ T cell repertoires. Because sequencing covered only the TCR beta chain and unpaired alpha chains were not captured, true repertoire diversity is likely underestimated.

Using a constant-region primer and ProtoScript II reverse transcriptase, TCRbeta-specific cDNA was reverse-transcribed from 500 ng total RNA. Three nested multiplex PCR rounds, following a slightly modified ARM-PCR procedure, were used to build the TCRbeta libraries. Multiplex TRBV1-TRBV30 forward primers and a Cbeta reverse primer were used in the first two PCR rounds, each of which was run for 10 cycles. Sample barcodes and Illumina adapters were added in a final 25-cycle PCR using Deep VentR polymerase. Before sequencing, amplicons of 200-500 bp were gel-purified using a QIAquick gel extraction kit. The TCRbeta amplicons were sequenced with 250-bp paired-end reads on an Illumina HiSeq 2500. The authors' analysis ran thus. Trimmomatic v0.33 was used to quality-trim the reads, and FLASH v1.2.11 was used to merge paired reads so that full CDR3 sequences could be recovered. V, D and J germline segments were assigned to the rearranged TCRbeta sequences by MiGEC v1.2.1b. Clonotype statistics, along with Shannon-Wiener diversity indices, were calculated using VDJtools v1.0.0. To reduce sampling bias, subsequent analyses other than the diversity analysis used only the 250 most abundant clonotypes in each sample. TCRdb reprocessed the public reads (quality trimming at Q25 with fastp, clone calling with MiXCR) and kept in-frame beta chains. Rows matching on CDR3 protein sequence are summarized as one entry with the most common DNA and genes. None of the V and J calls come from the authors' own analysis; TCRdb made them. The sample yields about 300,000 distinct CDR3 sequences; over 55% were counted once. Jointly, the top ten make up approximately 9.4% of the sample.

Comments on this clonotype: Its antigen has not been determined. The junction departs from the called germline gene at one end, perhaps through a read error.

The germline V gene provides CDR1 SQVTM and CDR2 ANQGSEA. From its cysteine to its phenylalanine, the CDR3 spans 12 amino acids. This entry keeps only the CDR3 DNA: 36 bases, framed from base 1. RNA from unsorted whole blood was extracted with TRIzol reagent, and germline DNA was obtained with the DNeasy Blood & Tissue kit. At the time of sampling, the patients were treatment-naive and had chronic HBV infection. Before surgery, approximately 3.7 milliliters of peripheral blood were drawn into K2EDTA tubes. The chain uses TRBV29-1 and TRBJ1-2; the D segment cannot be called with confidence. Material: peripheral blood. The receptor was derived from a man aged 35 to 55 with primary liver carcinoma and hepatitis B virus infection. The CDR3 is CSVGGLNDGYTF. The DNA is TGTAGCGTTGGCGGGCTAAACGATGGCTACACCTTC.